The T cell receptor (beta chain) described here comes from a study of post-analysis software for immune sequencing data (dated by TCRdb to 2015 to 2017). At the level of the whole study: Relapsing-remitting, secondary progressive and progressive-relapsing multiple sclerosis were recorded as disease courses, and subtype annotation was lacking for some patients. A subset of samples was prepared in parallel using single-end sample barcoding, then pooled and co-amplified after Illumina adapter ligation. Patient repertoires were compared against 11 previously published healthy control repertoires from donors aged roughly 6 to 27 years. Broad study findings and their caveats: When samples were clustered directly using the F measure, samples prepared in the same batch co-clustered strongly, which prompted a batch-effect correction. Multiple sclerosis patients had significantly lower normalized Chao1 diversity than controls, a result that suggests substantial peripheral T-cell clonal expansion. The multiple sclerosis patient group was slightly younger than the control group. Four to six TRBV segments, including TRBV5-6, TRBV5-1 and TRBV20-1, were significantly more frequent in patients than controls.

The protocol used for the library was PCR. Sequencing relied on an Illumina HiSeq 2500. Unique molecular identifiers were incorporated into TCR beta cDNA libraries to reduce PCR and sequencing biases. Roughly 500,000 cDNA molecules were obtained per 1 to 10 million input T cells, so each molecule approximated one T cell. The patient libraries were prepared and sequenced with the same protocol used for the earlier healthy control dataset. Samples belonging to the same batch were prepared together, multiplexed and sequenced on a shared HiSeq lane. The study's processing was this. MIGEC handled the raw barcoded reads, throwing out single-read molecular identifier groups before consensus assembly and CDR3 extraction. VDJtools was used for post-analysis of the clonotype tables, and diversity was normalized by down-sampling every dataset to the size of the smallest sample. Repertoire overlap clustering matched CDR3 amino acid but not nucleotide sequences to correct batch-related cross-sample contamination. TCRdb reran the public reads through fastp at Q25 and MiXCR, keeping productive beta chains. Identical CDR3 protein sequences are pooled into one entry, listed with their most common genes and DNA. TCRdb's processing, not the study's, gives the V and J calls here. The table for this sample lists around 770,000 distinct CDR3 sequences; roughly 46% of them were counted only once. The ten biggest clones cover 4.9% of the sample.

Of note for this clonotype: What this receptor recognizes is not known. Nothing much larger sits one base from this clone, and base qualities are not available.

V loses 7 bases at its end and J loses 0 bases; junction bases beyond the gene matches: 8. There are 15 amino acids in the CDR3, from cysteine to phenylalanine inclusive. Left in the record is the CDR3 DNA by itself, 45 bases read in frame from the first base. The germline V gene provides CDR1 SQVTM and CDR2 ANQGSEA. To demonstrate the VDJtools post-analysis software, the study profiled TCR beta repertoires from the peripheral blood of about a dozen young patients with multiple sclerosis. The patients with multiple sclerosis were children and adolescents between about 6 and 16 years of age. Rearrangement joined TRBV29-1 to TRBJ2-3, and 9 junctional nucleotides match TRBD2. The sample comprised blood. The TCR originated in a girl aged 5-17 years with multiple sclerosis. CDR3 loop: CSAVTSGFSTDTQYF. The DNA is as follows: TGCAGCGCTGTGACTAGCGGCTTTAGCACAGATACGCAGTATTTT.